This TCR beta chain is from a study of cytomegalovirus exposure and HLA in healthy donors. In the case of this clone: The antigen is unknown.

This PCR relied on a set of 60 Vbeta primers and 13 Jbeta primers. Produced via immunoSEQ multiplex PCR; TCRdb's table is partial and in-frame only. The data contain roughly 100,000 clones, around 82% of them singletons. Study-level points and caveats: Reports showed the classifier diagnosing cytomegalovirus status with high specificity and sensitivity. It was only CMV serostatus that was available as immune exposure information.

Germline V gene data show CDR1 as WSHSY and CDR2 as SAAADI. This CDR3 spans 15 amino acids. The ends were cut back, 3 bases at V and 4 bases at J, with 13 bases in the middle. This receptor was taken from a man between 45 and 60 years old in good health and CMV-seronegative. Sequencing was performed on PBMCs. The chain recombines TRBV10-2 with TRBJ2-1; a possible D gene is TRBD2 (5 bases). CDR3 nucleotides: TGCGCCAGCAGTGAAGATGAGGGCCTTTACAATGAGCAGTTCTTC. The encoded protein is CASSEDEGLYNEQFF.